Listed here are 22 T cell receptor beta chains from one sample, sequenced in a study of CD4+ T cells in melanoma. The table came from immunoSEQ multiplex PCR; TCRdb's copy has only in-frame clones and leaves some out. This sample has 15,000 or so clones; less than 70% occur once, and the top ten carry about 15%. Material for sequencing was cells from a culture (not recorded whether cultured in vitro). These receptors originate from a human donor with melanoma.

This chain links TRBV5-6 with TRBJ2-4; 8 positions agree with TRBD1. There are 16 residues in the CDR3. Germline V gives CDR1 SGHDT, CDR2 YYEEEE. Trimming took 0 bases from V and 8 from J; bases not matched to a gene: 10. CDR3 loop: CASSLVGQGRGYIQYF. As DNA, the CDR3 is TGTGCCAGCAGCTTGGTAGGACAGGGTAGAGGATACATTCAGTACTTC.

The chain links TRBV25-1 to TRBJ2-5; D is possibly TRBD1 (9 bases). There are 17 residues in the CDR3. The germline CDR1 and CDR2 sequences are MGHDK and SYGVNS. V was cut by 6 bases and J by 2 bases, with 22 bases left in between. The CDR3 spells CASRGKDRGGRQETQYF. DNA of the CDR3: TGTGCCAGCAGGGGAAAGGACAGGGGCGGGAGGCAAGAGACCCAGTACTTC.

This clone was seen more than once but under ten times. The chain couples TRBV6-5 to TRBJ2-4, with D unclear. The V end lost 8 bases, the J end lost 9 bases, and 14 bases lay between the germline ends. Germline CDR1 MNHEY, CDR2 SVGAGI. The CDR3 loop spans 12 amino acids. Written as DNA, the CDR3 is TGTGCCAGCGGGATATCCAAGGGCATTCAGTACTTC. It specifies CASGISKGIQYF.

The genes are TRBV18 and TRBJ2-7; D gene ambiguous. Germline V lookup: CDR1 KGHSH, CDR2 LQKENI. The CDR3 runs to 11 residues. V was clipped by 5 bases and J by 0 bases, with 2 bases between them. CDR3 residues: CASSTSYEQYF. CDR3 sequence (DNA): TGTGCCAGCTCAACCTCCTACGAGCAGTACTTC.

The CDR3, as DNA: TGCGCCAGCAGCTTGGTTCGGGGCTGGGCCGGGGAGCTGTTTTTT. This codes for CASSLVRGWAGELFF. The J gene is TRBJ2-2, the V gene TRBV5-1; D is tentatively TRBD1 or TRBD2 (5 bases each). CDR1 and CDR2 (germline): SGHRS, YFSETQ. Trimming shortened V by 0 bases and J by 6 bases, and 12 bases separated the two germline ends. The CDR3 loop spans 15 amino acids.

The rearrangement links TRBV6-1 to TRBJ2-3; TRBD2 might be the D (6 bases). Germline V lookup: CDR1 MNHNS, CDR2 SASEGT. Trimming removed 6 bases at V and 0 bases at J, with 13 bases between. The CDR3 is made up of 15 amino acids. CDR3 in DNA: TGTGCCAGCAGGCGGGATCCTACTAGCACAGATACGCAGTATTTT. Translating gives CASRRDPTSTDTQYF.

CDR3 nucleotide sequence: TGTGCCAGCAGCCAACTGCTCTGGGGGGAACAGCCCCAGCATTTT. The encoded protein is CASSQLLWGEQPQHF. This sequence joins TRBV4-2 and TRBJ1-5; TRBD1 might be the D (5 bases). The V end lost 2 bases, the J end lost 7 bases, and 15 bases lay between the germline ends. CDR3 length equals 15 residues. CDR1 and CDR2 (germline): LGHNA, YNFKEQ.

The CDR3 region is CASRLTGTDYNEQFF. The CDR3 nucleotides read TGTGCCAGCAGACTAACCGGGACAGACTACAATGAGCAGTTCTTC. The rearrangement links TRBV7-3 to TRBJ2-1; 7 nucleotides agree with TRBD1. J gave up 3 bases and V 6 bases, and 8 bases lay outside the gene matches. This CDR3 contains 15 residues. From germline, CDR1 is SGHTA and CDR2 FQGTGA.

The CDR3 bases are TGTGCCAGTACTCAGGGTCGACCCCCTGAAGCTTTCTTT. Its protein is CASTQGRPPEAFF. This chain joins TRBV7-2 and TRBJ1-1; D is perhaps TRBD1 (5 bases). Trimming cost V 9 bases and J 6 bases, with 17 bases left between them. CDR1 SGHTA and CDR2 FQGNSA come from the germline V gene. This CDR3 comprises 13 residues.

The V gene is TRBV5-1, the J gene TRBJ2-1; D not certain. The V and J ends lost 1 base and 2 bases respectively, with 4 bases between them. The CDR3 is 13 residues long. The germline gives CDR1 SGHRS, CDR2 YFSETQ. The CDR3 here is CASSLTTYNEQFF. CDR3 in DNA: TGCGCCAGCAGCTTGACGACCTACAATGAGCAGTTCTTC. Together with reference TRBV5-1 and TRBJ2-1, the CDR3 gives the full variable domain: KAGVTQTPRYLIKTRGQQVTLSCSPISGHRSVSWYQQTPGQGLQFLFEYFSETQRNKGNFPGRFSGRQFSNSRSEMNVSTLELGDSALYLCASSLTTYNEQFFGPGTRLTVL.

The CDR3 nucleotides read TGTGCCAGCAGCCCCAGGACAGGGAGCTATGGCTACACCTTC. Protein product: CASSPRTGSYGYTF. The V call is TRBV5-8, the J call TRBJ1-2; TRBD1 matches at 8 bases. The CDR3 is 14 residues long. Germline lookup yields CDR1 SGHTS and CDR2 YDEGEE. V lost 4 bases and J lost 4; bases outside the gene matches: 6. Complete variable domain (other parts from reference TRBV5-8 and TRBJ1-2): EAGVTQSPTHLIKTRGQQATLRCSPISGHTSVYWYQQALGLGLQFLLWYDEGEERNRGNFPPRFSGRQFPNYSSELNVNALELEDSALYLCASSPRTGSYGYTFGSGTRLTVV.

The chain uses TRBV10-3 and TRBJ2-2, with a tentative D call TRBD2 (6 bases). Deletions cut 3 bases from V and 4 bases from J, with 12 bases between. The CDR3 is made up of 15 amino acids. Germline CDR1 and CDR2: ENHRY and SYGVKD. The DNA of the CDR3 is TGTGCCATCAGTGACTGGTCCGGGGGCACCGGGGAGCTGTTTTTT. This gives the protein CAISDWSGGTGELFF.

J is TRBJ2-7 and V is TRBV6-1, with 8 bases lining up with TRBD2. This CDR3 is built from 13 residues. Germline V gives CDR1 MNHNS, CDR2 SASEGT. V trimming: 6 bases; J trimming: 4 bases; junction bases outside the gene matches: 5. The CDR3 sequence is CASRGGGLYEQYF. CDR3 DNA sequence: TGTGCCAGCAGGGGCGGGGGGCTTTACGAGCAGTACTTC.

This chain links TRBV7-9 with TRBJ1-1; TRBD1 matches 9 bases. The V segment lost 3 bases and the J segment 4 bases; nucleotides outside the gene matches: 6. From germline, CDR1 is SEHNR and CDR2 FQNEAQ (reference sequence). The CDR3 is 15 amino acids. CDR3 protein: CASSLGDRVGTEAFF. CDR3 coding DNA: TGTGCCAGCAGCTTGGGGGACAGGGTAGGCACTGAAGCTTTCTTT.

This clone was detected a few times. The chain links TRBV6-1 to TRBJ2-4; D not certain. The CDR3 runs to 12 residues. Germline CDR1 and CDR2: MNHNS and SASEGT. The V end lost 6 bases, the J end lost 8 bases, and 11 bases lay between the germline ends. The chain's CDR3 is CASSLHRDIQYF. CDR3 DNA sequence: TGTGCCAGCAGCCTTCATAGGGACATTCAGTACTTC.

This clone was seen a few times. J is TRBJ2-7 and V is TRBV23-1, with D tentatively TRBD2 (5 bases). TRBV23-1 is reported as an ORF; its role is uncertain. The germline V and J ends were trimmed by 8 bases and 0 bases, with 14 bases remaining between them. CDR3 length equals 14 residues. Here the CDR3 DNA reads TGCGCCAGCGTGGAGGTCCGAACCTCCTACGAGCAGTACTTC. This sequence encodes CASVEVRTSYEQYF.

The J gene is TRBJ1-1, the V gene TRBV27, with unresolved D. CDR1 is MNHEY, CDR2 SMNVEV, per germline (reference sequence). The length of the CDR3 is 17 residues. V was pared by 4 bases and J by 0 bases, with 18 bases between. The CDR3 DNA is TGTGCCAGCAGTTCAGTCCCCAAGACTCGTATGAACACTGAAGCTTTCTTT. Its translation is CASSSVPKTRMNTEAFF.

This chain joins TRBV19 and TRBJ1-4; D not resolved. V lost 6 bases, J lost 7 bases, and 6 bases lay in between. Germline V gene sequence: CDR1 LNHDA, CDR2 SQIVND (reference sequence). The CDR3 contains 11 residues. The CDR3 is CASSNSEKLFF. The CDR3, as DNA: TGTGCCAGTAGCAACAGTGAAAAACTGTTTTTT.

V gene TRBV6-1 combines with J gene TRBJ2-7, with TRBD2 as a possible D gene (7 bases). The V gene lost 1 base and the J gene lost 6 bases, with 19 bases spanning the gap. From germline, CDR1 is MNHNS and CDR2 SASEGT. This CDR3 comprises 16 residues. The CDR3 region is CASSEGRGGFSLEQYF. The CDR3 region has the DNA TGTGCCAGCAGTGAAGGAAGGGGGGGCTTCTCGCTCGAGCAGTACTTC.

The rearrangement joins TRBV7-6 to TRBJ2-7; D may be TRBD2 (6 bases). Germline V gives CDR1 SGHVS, CDR2 FNYEAQ. CDR3 length: 15 amino acids. V lost 6 bases, J lost 1 base, and 16 bases lay in between. The CDR3 DNA is TGTGCCAGCAGTACTACGCGCGGGGATTCCTACGAGCAGTACTTC. Amino acid sequence: CASSTTRGDSYEQYF. The full variable domain, in which reference TRBV7-6 and TRBJ2-7 provide the parts outside the CDR3, is GAGVSQSPRYKVTKRGQDVALRCDPISGHVSLYWYRQALGQGPEFLTYFNYEAQQDKSGLPNDRFSAERPEGSISTLTIQRTEQRDSAMYRCASSTTRGDSYEQYFGPGTRLTVT.

This clone showed up just a few times. V gene TRBV7-8 combines with J gene TRBJ1-5; 9 bases line up with TRBD1. V lost 5 bases and J lost 4; bases outside the gene matches: 12. Germline-derived CDR1 and CDR2 are SGHVS and FQNEAQ. This CDR3 region has 17 residues. The CDR3, as DNA: TGTGCCAGCAGCCGGGACAGGGTCTTTCGCCAGAATCAGCCCCAGCATTTT. This gives the protein CASSRDRVFRQNQPQHF.

This chain links TRBV4-1 with TRBJ1-5; D remains unclear. The CDR3 contains 15 residues. V shed 0 bases and J shed 0 bases, with 6 bases lying between them. The germline V gene has CDR1 MGHRA and CDR2 YSYEKL. Here the CDR3 reads CASSQEQYSNQPQHF. The DNA of the CDR3 is TGCGCCAGCAGCCAAGAGCAGTATAGCAATCAGCCCCAGCATTTT.